Following are 10 T cell receptor beta chains from one sample sequenced in a study of cytomegalovirus exposure and HLA in healthy donors. PCR amplification relied on 60 Vbeta primers (plus 13 Jbeta primers). Data came from immunoSEQ multiplex PCR; TCRdb stores just in-frame clones and leaves some out. The sample includes about 150,000 clones, over 60% of them seen just once. Material: PBMCs. These TCRs come from a woman younger than 45 in good health and CMV-seronegative.

The CDR3 region is CASSYLSTNPGTEAFF. In nucleotides, the CDR3 is TGTGCCAGCAGTTACCTATCCACCAACCCGGGGACTGAAGCTTTCTTT. The rearrangement joins TRBV6-5 to TRBJ1-1; D is uncertain. Germline-derived CDR1 and CDR2 are MNHEY and SVGAGI. The V gene lost 2 bases and the J gene lost 5 bases, with 18 bases spanning the gap. The CDR3 is 16 residues long.

The rearrangement joins TRBV15 to TRBJ2-4; D possibly corresponds to TRBD2 (5 bases). The germline V gene has CDR1 LNHNV and CDR2 YYDKDF (reference sequence). V lost 1 base and J 0 bases, leaving 13 bases between the germline ends. CDR3 length: 17 amino acids. The CDR3 bases are TGTGCCACCAGCAGAGCCCCCGGGGTACTAGCCAAAAACATTCAGTACTTC. It specifies CATSRAPGVLAKNIQYF.

The chain recombines TRBV11-2 with TRBJ2-5, with D perhaps matching TRBD1 (5 bases). CDR1 is SGHAT and CDR2 is FQNNGV in the germline V gene. This CDR3 is built from 16 residues. Trimming took off 4 bases at V and 5 bases at J, with 20 bases between the two ends. The CDR3 sequence is CASSSRLGQGGETQYF. For the CDR3, the DNA is TGTGCCAGCAGCTCCCGGCTGGGGCAGGGTGGGGAGACCCAGTACTTC.

This chain uses TRBV11-2 with TRBJ2-3; D may be TRBD2 (5 bases). V was trimmed by 5 bases and J by 10 bases, leaving 13 bases between them. The CDR3 loop spans 12 amino acids. Germline values: CDR1 SGHAT, CDR2 FQNNGV. The CDR3 spells CASSRLWHAQYF. The CDR3 DNA sequence: TGTGCCAGCAGCCGACTATGGCACGCGCAGTATTTT.

The chain uses TRBV7-2 and TRBJ1-1, with D perhaps TRBD1 (5 bases). Germline CDR1 SGHTA, CDR2 FQGNSA. CDR3 length equals 12 residues. V was cut by 1 base and J by 11 bases, with 11 bases left in between. The CDR3 loop reads CASSLGQGWAFF. The CDR3, as DNA: TGTGCCAGCAGCTTAGGTCAGGGCTGGGCTTTCTTT.

In its sample, this clone was seen a few times. The rearrangement joins TRBV11-2 to TRBJ1-1; D perhaps matches TRBD1 (5 bases). Germline V lookup: CDR1 SGHAT, CDR2 FQNNGV. The CDR3 has 15 residues. The V end lost 4 bases, the J end lost 6 bases, and 18 bases lay between the germline ends. CDR3 sequence (DNA): TGTGCCAGCAGCTCCCCAAACCCAGGGATCGCTGAAGCTTTCTTT. Amino acids: CASSSPNPGIAEAFF.

The chain links TRBV6-5 to TRBJ1-4, with D unclear. The germline gives CDR1 MNHEY, CDR2 SVGAGI. The CDR3 is 14 amino acids. Trimming took off 6 bases at V and 6 bases at J, with 14 bases between the two ends. The CDR3: CASSPPGDHEKLFF. The CDR3 bases are TGTGCCAGCAGCCCTCCGGGAGACCATGAAAAACTGTTTTTT.

The J gene is TRBJ2-5, the V gene TRBV30; D remains unclear. V was trimmed by 3 bases and J by 5 bases, leaving 7 bases between them. The germline V gene has CDR1 GTSNPN and CDR2 SVGIG (reference sequence). This CDR3 region has 11 residues. The CDR3 loop is CAWSTKETQYF. The CDR3 nucleotides read TGTGCCTGGAGCACAAAGGAGACCCAGTACTTC.

The genes are TRBV27 and TRBJ1-1; 10 bases are shared with TRBD1. CDR3 size: 16 residues. CDR1 and CDR2 from the germline V gene are MNHEY and SMNVEV (reference sequence). After removal of 5 bases from V and 1 base from J, the junction contained 7 bases not matched to a gene. This CDR3 reads CASSPDRGRGNTEAFF. As DNA, the CDR3 is TGTGCCAGCAGTCCCGACAGGGGGCGAGGGAACACTGAAGCTTTCTTT.

This clone was found once. This chain joins TRBV15 and TRBJ2-6; tentative D call: TRBD1 (5 bases). V shed 3 bases and J shed 2 bases, with 8 bases lying between them. The length of the CDR3 is 15 residues. Germline assignment: CDR1 LNHNV and CDR2 YYDKDF (reference sequence). In DNA, the CDR3 is TGTGCCACCAGCAGGCCAGGGACTGGGGCCAACGTCCTGACTTTC. Its translation is CATSRPGTGANVLTF.